The 7 T cell receptor beta chains presented below share a single source sample, sequenced in a study of vaccination and CD4 T cells after COVID-19. The Oncomine TCR Beta short-read assay sequenced DNA from cultured CD4+ T cells. TCRdb re-called the PCR reads through MiXCR, storing one row per CDR3 protein. The sample shows approximately 11,000 distinct CDR3 sequences, around 40% of them seen only once. Which antigens these TCRs recognize remains unknown. This sample's treatment: roughly ten-day PBMC culture with coronavirus spike peptide pools or control peptides (ViraFEST assay). Material for sequencing was CD4+ T cells from blood, cultured in vitro. Receptor source: a human donor who had recovered from COVID-19.

The chain is built from TRBV7-9 and TRBJ1-1; tentative D call: TRBD1 (5 bases). Germline-derived CDR1 and CDR2 are SEHNR and FQNEAQ (reference sequence). The CDR3 consists of 13 residues. V was clipped by 5 bases and J by 4 bases, with 11 bases between them. CDR3 in amino acids: CASSLRGTTEAFF. In nucleotides, the CDR3 is TGTGCCAGCAGCCTAAGGGGAACCACTGAAGCTTTCTTT. Full variable domain (remainder filled in from reference TRBV7-9 and TRBJ1-1): DTGVSQNPRHKITKRGQNVTFRCDPISEHNRLYWYRQTLGQGPEFLTYFQNEAQLEKSRLLSDRFSAERPKGSFSTLEIQRTEQGDSAMYLCASSLRGTTEAFFGQGTRLTVV.

V is TRBV7-9 and J is TRBJ2-7; 9 bases align to TRBD1. J gave up 3 bases and V 5 bases, and 14 bases lay outside the gene matches. Germline CDR1 reads SEHNR; CDR2 reads FQNEAQ (reference sequence). The CDR3 spans 17 residues. The CDR3 protein is CASSRGTGSSKGYEQYF. In DNA form, the CDR3 reads TGTGCCAGCAGCCGCGGGACAGGGAGTTCTAAGGGCTACGAGCAGTACTTC. Filled out from reference TRBV7-9 and TRBJ2-7, the complete variable domain reads DTGVSQNPRHKITKRGQNVTFRCDPISEHNRLYWYRQTLGQGPEFLTYFQNEAQLEKSRLLSDRFSAERPKGSFSTLEIQRTEQGDSAMYLCASSRGTGSSKGYEQYFGPGTRLTVT.

The chain carries TRBV6-1 and TRBJ1-5; 8 nucleotides agree with TRBD1. The germline V gene encodes CDR1 MNHNS and CDR2 SASEGT. Trimming took 1 base from V and 7 from J; bases not matched to a gene: 6. This CDR3 has 15 residues. Here the CDR3 DNA reads TGTGCCAGCAGTGAAGGGACAGGGCGTCTCCAGCCCCAGCATTTT. Translation: CASSEGTGRLQPQHF.

This clonotype was seen only once. The chain carries TRBV5-1 and TRBJ2-6; D unclear. CDR1 and CDR2 from the germline V gene are SGHRS and YFSETQ. V was cut by 4 bases and J by 0 bases, with 11 bases left in between. There are 16 residues in the CDR3. This CDR3 reads CASSPKGSSGANVLTF. The CDR3 nucleotides read TGCGCCAGCAGCCCCAAGGGAAGCTCTGGGGCCAACGTCCTGACTTTC.

The rearrangement joins TRBV24-1 to TRBJ2-3; 13 bases fit TRBD2. The CDR3 runs to 16 residues. V gave up 5 bases and J gave up 1 base; unmatched junction bases: 2. CDR1 is KGHDR and CDR2 is SFDVKD in the germline V gene. CDR3 sequence: CATSVGTSGGTDTQYF. CDR3 in DNA: TGTGCCACCAGTGTTGGGACTAGCGGGGGCACAGATACGCAGTATTTT.

This chain uses TRBV27 with TRBJ2-1; tentatively, D is TRBD2 (7 bases). The CDR3 sequence is 20 residues long. Per germline, CDR1 MNHEY and CDR2 SMNVEV (reference sequence). V lost 4 bases to trimming and J lost 12 bases, with 37 bases between them. CDR3 DNA: TGTGCCAGCAGTTCATTTGCTTCTACCCAACAGGGTTCCCGTACTAGCGCGCAGTTCTTC. Translating gives CASSSFASTQQGSRTSAQFF.

This rearrangement joins TRBV20-1 to TRBJ2-5; 9 nucleotides line up with TRBD2. The CDR3 is 16 amino acids. Unmatched junction bases numbered 9, after V lost 1 base and J lost 3 bases. The germline V gene encodes CDR1 DFQATT and CDR2 SNEGSKA (reference sequence). DNA for the CDR3: TGCAGTGCTAGAGTGGCTAGCGGGGTGGTTAAAGAGACCCAGTACTTC. Translating gives CSARVASGVVKETQYF.